This section outlines one T cell receptor (beta chain) sequence together with its context. Its antigen is currently unknown. The sample belongs to a study of graft-versus-host responses after intestinal transplantation. This table comes from immunoSEQ multiplex PCR, and its TCRdb copy is limited to in-frame clones, with some not included. The sample includes about 21,000 clones, approximately 92% of them seen just once. Study results and limitations: With peak circulating GvH clone levels came an association with early post-transplant HvG declines.

The sample was PBMCs, taken roughly ten weeks after intestinal transplantation. The clonotype was recovered from a human patient who received an intestinal transplant, so some T cells may come from the graft donor.

The CDR3 DNA reads TGTGCCAGCAGCCAGGGACTGCAGAACACTGAAGCTTTCTTT. It yields the protein CASSQGLQNTEAFF. V and J are TRBV5-6 and TRBJ1-1; tentative D call: TRBD1 (5 bases). Germline V gene data show CDR1 as SGHDT and CDR2 as YYEEEE. V was shortened by 4 bases and J by 1 base, with 11 bases between the two germline ends. The CDR3 spans 14 residues.